This T cell receptor beta chain was profiled in a study of shared clonotypes between healthy human individuals. Study in general: The study used three CD4 naive, three CD4 memory, two CD8 naive and one CD8 memory plate per donor.

The V gene's germline CDR1 is LNHDA and CDR2 SQIVND (reference sequence). Trimming pared 0 bases from V and 4 bases from J, leaving 18 bases between. The CDR3 runs 17 residues. Every immunoSEQ plate was one replicate of a subset's evenly spread DNA. Method: immunoSEQ multiplex PCR; TCRdb's copy keeps in-frame clones and lacks some. The data contain about 2 million clones, about 95% of them singletons. The naive CD8 population came from CD45RO-negative cells selected for CCR7, without terminally differentiated effector memory CD45RA+ cells. All donors were healthy HIV-negative adults lacking recent acute infections or vaccinations. Everyone who donated was a Caucasian adult who lived in Nashville, Tennessee.

Sequencing was carried out using naive CD8+ T cells sorted from blood. The sequence derives from a man younger than 35 in good health. The genes are TRBV19 and TRBJ1-1; maybe TRBD1 (6 bases). The CDR3 loop is CASSIDQDSWSPTEAFF. CDR3 nucleotides: TGTGCCAGTAGTATAGACCAGGACAGCTGGTCCCCCACTGAAGCTTTCTTT.